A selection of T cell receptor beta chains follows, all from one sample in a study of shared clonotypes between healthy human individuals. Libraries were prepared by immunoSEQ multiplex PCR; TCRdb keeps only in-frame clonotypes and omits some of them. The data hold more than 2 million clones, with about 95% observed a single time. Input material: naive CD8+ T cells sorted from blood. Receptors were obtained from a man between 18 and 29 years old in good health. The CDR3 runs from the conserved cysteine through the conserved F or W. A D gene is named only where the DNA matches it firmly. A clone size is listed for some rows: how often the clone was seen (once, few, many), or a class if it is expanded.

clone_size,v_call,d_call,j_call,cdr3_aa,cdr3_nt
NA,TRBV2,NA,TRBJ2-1,CASSEYRTVGSYNEQFF,TGTGCCAGCAGTGAATACCGGACAGTGGGCTCCTACAATGAGCAGTTCTTC
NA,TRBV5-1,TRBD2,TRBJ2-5,CASSRQGLAGGPVETQYF,TGCGCCAGCAGCAGGCAGGGGCTAGCGGGAGGGCCGGTAGAGACCCAGTACTTC
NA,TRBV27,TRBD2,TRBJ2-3,CASSLLGGSGSDTQYF,TGTGCCAGCAGTTTATTAGGCGGGAGCGGGTCAGATACGCAGTATTTT
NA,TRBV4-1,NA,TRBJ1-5,CASSQDGGELSQPQHF,TGCGCCAGCAGCCAAGATGGCGGGGAGCTCAGTCAGCCCCAGCATTTT
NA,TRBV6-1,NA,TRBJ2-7,CASSLTGNPYEQYF,TGTGCCAGCAGTTTGACAGGAAACCCCTACGAGCAGTACTTC
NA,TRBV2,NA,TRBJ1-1,CASSESYGGNTEAFF,TGTGCCAGCAGTGAATCGTATGGGGGGAACACTGAAGCTTTCTTT
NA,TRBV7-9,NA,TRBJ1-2,CASSFSDIGDGYTF,TGTGCCAGCAGCTTTTCGGACATAGGGGATGGCTACACCTTC
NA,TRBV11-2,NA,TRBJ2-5,CASSLDREGGPPGAQYF,TGTGCCAGCAGCTTAGATCGGGAAGGGGGGCCCCCCGGAGCCCAGTACTTC
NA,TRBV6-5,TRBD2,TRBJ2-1,CASSYFAGEAYNEQFF,TGTGCCAGCAGTTACTTCGCGGGAGAGGCCTACAATGAGCAGTTCTTC
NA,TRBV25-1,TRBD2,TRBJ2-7,CASSPLLSGGSYEQYF,TGTGCCAGCAGTCCTCTCCTAAGCGGGGGGTCCTACGAGCAGTACTTC
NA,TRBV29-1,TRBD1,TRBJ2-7,CSVDFGTGSHEQYF,TGCAGCGTTGATTTCGGGACAGGGAGCCACGAGCAGTACTTC
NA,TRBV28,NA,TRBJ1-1,CASRDKFEAFF,TGTGCCAGCAGGGACAAATTTGAAGCTTTCTTT
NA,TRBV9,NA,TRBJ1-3,CASSVAGRDTPPGNTIYF,TGTGCCAGCAGCGTAGCTGGGAGGGACACCCCGCCTGGAAACACCATATATTTT
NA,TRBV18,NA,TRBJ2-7,CASSPLMAGNQYYEQYF,TGTGCCAGCTCACCCTTAATGGCGGGAAATCAGTACTACGAGCAGTACTTC
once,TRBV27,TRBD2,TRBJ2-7,CASSIGTSGAHEQYF,TGTGCCAGCAGTATCGGGACTAGCGGGGCCCACGAGCAGTACTTC
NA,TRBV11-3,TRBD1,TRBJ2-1,CASSQGPGQGFDEQFF,TGTGCCAGCAGCCAAGGGCCGGGACAGGGTTTCGATGAGCAGTTCTTC
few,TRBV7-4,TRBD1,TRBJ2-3,CASSPLERDRSTDTQYF,TGTGCCAGCAGCCCCCTAGAACGGGACAGGAGCACAGATACGCAGTATTTT
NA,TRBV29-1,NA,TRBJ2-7,CSVEEAYLAREYF,TGCAGCGTTGAAGAGGCATATCTAGCGAGGGAGTACTTC
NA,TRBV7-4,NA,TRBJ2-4,CASSPSRARSKNIQYF,TGTGCCAGCAGCCCCTCAAGGGCTCGGAGCAAAAACATTCAGTACTTC
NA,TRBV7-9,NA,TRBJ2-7,CASSLVETGSSYEQYF,TGTGCCAGCAGCTTAGTGGAGACTGGTAGCTCCTACGAGCAGTACTTC
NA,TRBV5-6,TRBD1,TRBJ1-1,CASSGIRDRNTEAFF,TGTGCCAGCAGCGGCATACGGGACAGAAACACTGAAGCTTTCTTT
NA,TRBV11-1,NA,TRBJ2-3,CASLRGDTQYF,TGTGCCAGCCTCCGAGGAGATACGCAGTATTTT
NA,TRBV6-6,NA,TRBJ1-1,CASSPGVNTEAFF,TGTGCCAGCAGCCCGGGGGTCAACACTGAAGCTTTCTTT
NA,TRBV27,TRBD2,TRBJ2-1,CASSLSYGGDEQFF,TGTGCCAGCAGTTTATCATATGGGGGGGATGAGCAGTTCTTC
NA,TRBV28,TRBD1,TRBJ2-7,CASTETGESYEQYF,TGTGCCAGTACCGAGACAGGGGAGTCCTACGAGCAGTACTTC
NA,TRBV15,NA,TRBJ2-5,CATSSGGIVGQETQYF,TGTGCCACCAGCAGTGGGGGGATTGTAGGACAAGAGACCCAGTACTTC
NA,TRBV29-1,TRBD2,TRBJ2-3,CSVEGLVLDTQYF,TGCAGCGTTGAGGGACTAGTGTTGGATACGCAGTATTTT
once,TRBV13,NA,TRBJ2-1,CASSLVGVANEQFF,TGTGCCAGCAGCTTAGTGGGGGTAGCCAATGAGCAGTTCTTC
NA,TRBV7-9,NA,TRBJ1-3,CASSPRRAGNTIYF,TGTGCCAGCAGCCCCCGGCGGGCTGGAAACACCATATATTTT
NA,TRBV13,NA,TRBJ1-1,CASSSKGAEAFF,TGTGCCAGCAGCTCTAAGGGGGCTGAAGCTTTCTTT
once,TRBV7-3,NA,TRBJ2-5,CASSLGTMETQYF,TGTGCCAGCAGCTTAGGGACGATGGAGACCCAGTACTTC
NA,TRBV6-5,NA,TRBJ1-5,CASSPQGRYQPQHF,TGTGCCAGCAGTCCCCAGGGAAGATATCAGCCCCAGCATTTT
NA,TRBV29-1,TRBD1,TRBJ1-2,CSVEDKPNRGIYGYTF,TGCAGCGTTGAAGATAAGCCTAACAGGGGTATCTATGGCTACACCTTC
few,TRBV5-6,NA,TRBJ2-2,CASSSIPNTGELFF,TGTGCCAGCAGCTCTATACCGAACACCGGGGAGCTGTTTTTT
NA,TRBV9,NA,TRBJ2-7,CASSVSWGSYEQYF,TGTGCCAGCAGCGTATCCTGGGGCTCCTACGAGCAGTACTTC
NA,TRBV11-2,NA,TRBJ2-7,CASSQVDRNYEQYF,TGTGCCAGCAGCCAAGTTGACAGGAACTACGAGCAGTACTTC
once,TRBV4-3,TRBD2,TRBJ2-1,CASSQDSSGSGIWQFF,TGCGCCAGCAGCCAAGACTCTAGCGGGAGCGGGATCTGGCAGTTCTTC
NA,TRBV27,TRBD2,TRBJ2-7,CASSFGGSGAFYEQYF,TGTGCCAGCAGTTTCGGGGGGTCCGGTGCATTTTACGAGCAGTACTTC
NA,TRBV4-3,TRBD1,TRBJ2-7,CASSYSTGYEQYF,TGCGCCAGCAGCTATTCGACAGGGTACGAGCAGTACTTC